This passage covers 8 T cell receptor beta chains from one sample sequenced in a study of T cells in Graves' hyperthyroidism and ophthalmopathy. Authors of the study amplified TCR beta CDR3 regions from RNA transcripts. Carried out on the TCR CDR3, a first-round RT-PCR used the HTBI primer set. TCRdb called the multiplex PCR reads again in MiXCR, with one record for every CDR3 protein. The sample records about 560,000 distinct CDR3 sequences, around 16% being singletons. The sample was blood. These receptors came from a woman aged 30 to 39 with Graves' hyperthyroidism.

Comment on this clonotype: This CDR3 is missing its conserved last phenylalanine or tryptophan, likely due to a read error. The J gene is TRBJ1-2, the V gene TRBV7-2; D call uncertain. This CDR3 spans 11 amino acids. The germline V gene has CDR1 SGHTA and CDR2 FQGNSA. V was trimmed by 5 bases and J by 3 bases, leaving 4 bases between them. This CDR3 reads CASSLYYGYTS. In DNA form, the CDR3 reads TGTGCCAGCAGCCTGTACTATGGCTACACCTCC.

As to this clonotype: An end of the junction does not agree with germline; a read error may underlie this. V usage is TRBV6-1 and J usage is TRBJ2-7; possibly TRBD1 for D (6 bases). Germline V gives CDR1 MNHNS, CDR2 SASEGT. This CDR3 has 13 residues. In nucleotides, the CDR3 is TGTGCCATCAGTCAGGGACAACGGTACGAGCAGTACTTC. Amino acid sequence: CAISQGQRYEQYF.

As for this clonotype: A much larger clone differs by one base, so this may be a read error. The V call is TRBV7-9, the J call TRBJ2-5, with 8 positions matching TRBD2. CDR3 length: 16 residues. Germline values: CDR1 SEHNR, CDR2 FQNEAQ (reference sequence). CDR3 DNA sequence: TGTGCCAGCAGCTTACCCTCGGGACTAGTGGAAGAGGCCCAGTACTTC. This encodes CASSLPSGLVEEAQYF.

This clonotype was observed at least ten times. V and J are TRBV28 and TRBJ2-7, with TRBD2 identical over 11 bases. This CDR3 has 16 residues. From germline, CDR1 is MDHEN and CDR2 SYDVKM. Trimming at V came to 1 base and at J to 4 bases, leaving 6 bases not matched to a gene. The CDR3 sequence: CASSLSGTSGLYEQYF. The CDR3 DNA reads TGTGCCAGCAGTTTATCCGGGACTAGCGGTTTATACGAGCAGTACTTC.

This clonotype was observed a handful of times. This chain connects TRBV9 to TRBJ2-2; 10 nucleotides line up with TRBD2. The V segment lost 1 base and the J segment 5 bases; nucleotides outside the gene matches: 5. Per the germline V gene, CDR1 is SGDLS and CDR2 is YYNGEE. CDR3 length equals 16 residues. The CDR3 loop is CASSVQAGGPTGELFF. The CDR3 nucleotides read TGTGCCAGCAGCGTACAAGCGGGAGGGCCAACCGGGGAGCTGTTTTTT.

In this sample, this clonotype turned up once. The chain combines TRBV12-3 or TRBV12-4 with TRBJ1-2; D not certain. V lost 1 base to trimming and J lost 4 bases, with 13 bases between them. The CDR3 consists of 15 residues. The CDR3 is CASSLVLDTVYGYTF. The CDR3 DNA reads as TGTGCCAGCAGTTTAGTCCTTGACACCGTCTATGGCTACACCTTC.

The rearrangement uses TRBV12-3 or TRBV12-4 and TRBJ2-3; 9 bases match TRBD1. J was trimmed by 7 bases and V by 5 bases; bases with no gene match: 16. This CDR3 is 17 amino acids long. CDR3 nucleotide sequence: TGTGCCAGCAGTCATTGGACAGGGGCCTCCTCCGACAATACGCAGTATTTT. Protein product: CASSHWTGASSDNTQYF.

V gene TRBV20-1 combines with J gene TRBJ1-1; D is possibly TRBD1 (5 bases). Germline loops: CDR1 DFQATT, CDR2 SNEGSKA (reference sequence). Trimming removed 4 bases from V and 5 bases from J, with 20 bases in between. CDR3 length: 15 residues. DNA for the CDR3: TGCAGTGCTACTAGCCCGCGGGACGCAGGGACTGAAGCTTTCTTT. Translated, it gives CSATSPRDAGTEAFF.